This TCR beta chain was captured by sequencing in a study of cytomegalovirus exposure and HLA in healthy donors. A multiplex PCR was run with 60 Vbeta primers and 13 Jbeta primers. The repertoire was sequenced with immunoSEQ multiplex PCR; TCRdb's copy has only in-frame clones and lacks some. The table has some 210,000 clones, 70% to 85% seen once. Study-wide points: Immune exposure information available was restricted to CMV serostatus.

The germline gives CDR1 MGHRA, CDR2 YSYEKL. CDR3 length: 14 residues. Trimming pared 0 bases from V and 7 bases from J, leaving 12 bases between. This clone has more than one count but fewer than ten. The target antigen is unknown. This receptor was obtained from a male donor in good health and CMV-seronegative. The rearrangement links TRBV4-1 to TRBJ1-2; tentatively, D is TRBD1 (5 bases). The sample consisted of PBMCs. The CDR3 DNA follows: TGCGCCAGCAGCCAAGAGGGCAGGGAAAGTGGCTACACCTTC. Encoded protein: CASSQEGRESGYTF.